The 19 T cell receptor beta chains listed next were all sequenced from one sample in a study of blood T cell repertoires in COVID-19 (dated by TCRdb to about 2020). Library prep was done by the immunoSEQ multiplex PCR assay. In its TCRdb copy, this immuneACCESS table keeps in-frame sequences only and misses some clones. Where compared with another copy, unresolved V genes explain less than half of these, and the others have no known cause. Within this sample are fewer than 250,000 clones, with less than 90% of them counted one time only. The top ten clones comprise just over 0.7% of the sample. What was sequenced was peripheral blood. The receptors come from a man between 35 and 55 years old with acute or convalescent COVID-19.

This sequence joins TRBV6-1 and TRBJ1-1; 7 nucleotides align to TRBD1. V lost 3 bases and J lost 5; bases outside the gene matches: 9. This CDR3 region has 15 residues. CDR1 and CDR2 from the germline V gene are MNHNS and SASEGT. CDR3 sequence: CASSERDRERTEAFF. The CDR3 DNA follows: TGTGCCAGCAGTGAGAGGGACAGAGAGCGGACTGAAGCTTTCTTT.

This clone was recorded only once. The chain employs TRBV7-2 and TRBJ1-6, with 9 nucleotides matching TRBD1. The V gene end was trimmed by 4 bases and the J gene end by 9 bases; junction bases not matched to a gene: 7. The CDR3 sequence is 15 residues long. Germline loops: CDR1 SGHTA, CDR2 FQGNSA. For the CDR3, the DNA is TGTGCCAGCAGCTGGGGGGACAGGGCGACTTCACCCCTCCACTTT. Amino acid sequence: CASSWGDRATSPLHF.

This rearrangement joins TRBV30 to TRBJ1-2; D possibly corresponds to TRBD1 (5 bases). V lost 3 bases to trimming and J lost 0 bases, with 14 bases between them. The CDR3 covers 15 residues. The V gene's germline CDR1 is GTSNPN and CDR2 SVGIG (reference sequence). This CDR3 reads CAWRGFSGANYGYTF. The DNA for the CDR3 is TGTGCCTGGAGGGGATTCTCGGGGGCTAACTATGGCTACACCTTC.

V usage is TRBV27 and J usage is TRBJ2-1; 12 nucleotides agree with TRBD2. The germline CDR1 and CDR2 sequences are MNHEY and SMNVEV (reference sequence). This CDR3 is 16 amino acids long. V was clipped by 3 bases and J by 4 bases; unmatched bases: 4. The CDR3 loop reads CASSFEGLAGYNEQFF. DNA for the CDR3: TGTGCCAGCAGTTTTGAAGGACTAGCGGGGTACAATGAGCAGTTCTTC.

The chain joins TRBV4-3 to TRBJ2-3, with D possibly being TRBD1 (6 bases). V was shortened by 1 base and J by 0 bases, with 14 bases between the two germline ends. The CDR3 has 17 amino acids. Germline V gene lookup returns CDR1 LGHNA and CDR2 YSLEER. The CDR3 sequence is CASSQGFSGASTDTQYF. The CDR3 nucleotides read TGCGCCAGCAGCCAAGGTTTTTCAGGGGCTAGCACAGATACGCAGTATTTT.

DNA for the CDR3: TGTGCCAGCACTCCGGGGGGGGCTAGCGGGCTCTCCTACAATGAGCAGTTCTTC. Its protein product is CASTPGGASGLSYNEQFF. This sequence joins TRBV27 and TRBJ2-1, with 8 bases identical to TRBD2. J lost 0 bases, V lost 7 bases, and 14 bases had no gene match. In germline, CDR1 is MNHEY, CDR2 SMNVEV (reference sequence). This CDR3 region has 18 residues.

The chain couples TRBV2 to TRBJ1-2; weak D call: TRBD1 (6 bases). Germline loops: CDR1 SNHLY, CDR2 FYNNEI. V lost 4 bases and J 1 base, leaving 10 bases between the germline ends. This CDR3 is 14 amino acids long. CDR3 in DNA: TGTGCCAGCAGTGCCACACAGGGTAACTATGGCTACACCTTC. Residues: CASSATQGNYGYTF. The variable domain in full, with the rest retrieved from reference TRBV2 and TRBJ1-2, is EPEVTQTPSHQVTQMGQEVILRCVPISNHLYFYWYRQILGQKVEFLVSFYNNEISEKSEIFDDQFSVERPDGSNFTLKIRSTKLEDSAMYFCASSATQGNYGYTFGSGTRLTVV.

The chain links TRBV19 to TRBJ2-1, with D perhaps TRBD2 (5 bases). Germline-derived CDR1 and CDR2 are LNHDA and SQIVND (reference sequence). This CDR3 is built from 13 residues. V shed 10 bases and J shed 0 bases, with 10 bases lying between them. This CDR3 is CATSGTSYNEQFF. CDR3 coding DNA: TGTGCCACCAGCGGAACCTCCTACAATGAGCAGTTCTTC.

The V gene is TRBV12-3 or TRBV12-4, the J gene TRBJ2-7; no firm D call. V shed 5 bases and J shed 0 bases, with 5 bases lying between them. The CDR3 is made up of 12 amino acids. CDR3 nucleotides: TGTGCCAGCAGTCTCTTCTCCTACGAGCAGTACTTC. This codes for CASSLFSYEQYF.

The rearrangement links TRBV6-2 or TRBV6-3 to TRBJ2-7, with no clear D. This CDR3 is built from 13 residues. CDR1 and CDR2 from the germline V gene are MNHEY and SVGEGT. V lost 2 bases and J lost 3, with 8 bases in between. As DNA, the CDR3 is TGTGCCAGCAGTTACGGTGCGAACTACGAGCAGTACTTC. Its translation: CASSYGANYEQYF.

The J gene is TRBJ2-3, the V gene TRBV7-9, with D possibly TRBD2 on 6 matching bases. The germline V gene encodes CDR1 SEHNR and CDR2 FQNEAQ (reference sequence). CDR3 length: 15 amino acids. V lost 5 bases and J 0 bases, leaving 12 bases between the germline ends. The CDR3 DNA follows: TGTGCCAGCAGCATACAACGGGGGAGCACAGATACGCAGTATTTT. It codes for CASSIQRGSTDTQYF.

The chain couples TRBV11-3 to TRBJ2-1, with D maybe TRBD2 (5 bases). The V and J ends lost 6 bases and 8 bases respectively, with 11 bases between them. Germline assignment: CDR1 SGHNT and CDR2 YENEEA. The CDR3 extends over 12 amino acids. In DNA form, the CDR3 reads TGTGCCAGCAGTGGGTTGGAGGATGAGCAGTTCTTC. It is translated as CASSGLEDEQFF.

The chain uses TRBV19 and TRBJ2-1; D remains ambiguous. The CDR3 sequence is 14 residues long. Trimming left V 3 bases short and J 9 bases short, with 15 bases between. Germline CDR1 LNHDA, CDR2 SQIVND (reference sequence). The CDR3 DNA is TGTGCCAGTAGTATTGAGACTCTATATAGTGAGCAGTTCTTC. Its translation is CASSIETLYSEQFF.

The rearrangement links TRBV18 to TRBJ1-3; D might be TRBD1 (5 bases). The germline CDR1 and CDR2 sequences are KGHSH and LQKENI. This CDR3 is built from 15 residues. V gave up 2 bases and J gave up 3 bases, with 11 bases separating them. The CDR3 here is CASSPNSGFGNTIYF. The CDR3 DNA follows: TGTGCCAGCTCACCAAACTCAGGGTTTGGAAACACCATATATTTT.

The genes are TRBV11-2 and TRBJ2-1; 9 bases are shared with TRBD2. CDR3 size: 18 residues. Germline CDR1 reads SGHAT; CDR2 reads FQNNGV. V was clipped by 5 bases and J by 2 bases; unmatched bases: 13. The CDR3 DNA reads TGTGCCAGCAGCCCCGGGATAGCGGGAGAGGTGGCCTACAATGAGCAGTTCTTC. It specifies CASSPGIAGEVAYNEQFF.

This chain links TRBV9 with TRBJ2-5; 12 bases align to TRBD2. CDR3 length: 17 amino acids. The V gene's germline CDR1 is SGDLS and CDR2 YYNGEE. V trimming: 2 bases; J trimming: 5 bases; junction bases outside the gene matches: 10. CDR3 in DNA: TGTGCCAGCAGCGTCTCCCTAGCGGGAGGGCCAGGGGAGACCCAGTACTTC. Residues: CASSVSLAGGPGETQYF. Complete variable domain (other parts from reference TRBV9 and TRBJ2-5): DSGVTQTPKHLITATGQRVTLRCSPRSGDLSVYWYQQSLDQGLQFLIQYYNGEERAKGNILERFSAQQFPDLHSELNLSSLELGDSALYFCASSVSLAGGPGETQYFGPGTRLLVL.

In its sample, this clone was seen a few times. The chain links TRBV5-4 to TRBJ1-4; TRBD1 matches at 9 bases. The CDR3 is made up of 14 amino acids. J lost 5 bases, V lost 6 bases, and 5 bases had no gene match. Germline loops: CDR1 SGHNT, CDR2 YYREEE (reference sequence). CDR3: CASTKQGANEKLFF. In DNA form, the CDR3 reads TGTGCCAGCACCAAACAGGGGGCGAATGAAAAACTGTTTTTT.

The chain combines TRBV7-8 with TRBJ2-1; a weak D match, TRBD2 (6 bases). Per the germline V gene, CDR1 is SGHVS and CDR2 is FQNEAQ. This CDR3 contains 14 residues. Trimming took off 5 bases at V and 7 bases at J, with 15 bases between the two ends. The CDR3 DNA is TGTGCCAGCAGCCTACTGGGGGGATTTAATGAGCAGTTCTTC. Residues: CASSLLGGFNEQFF. Based on the CDR3 plus reference TRBV7-8 and TRBJ2-1, the full variable domain is GAGVSQSPRYKVAKRGQDVALRCDPISGHVSLFWYQQALGQGPEFLTYFQNEAQLDKSGLPSDRFFAERPEGSVSTLKIQRTQQEDSAVYLCASSLLGGFNEQFFGPGTRLTVL.

The J gene is TRBJ1-2, the V gene TRBV5-1, with 9 bases identical to TRBD1. Trimming removed 5 bases from V and 0 bases from J; junction bases left unmatched: 11. The CDR3 has 17 amino acids. CDR1 and CDR2 from the germline V gene are SGHRS and YFSETQ. CDR3 sequence: CASRSGQGPNTNYGYTF. CDR3 bases: TGCGCCAGCAGATCAGGACAGGGGCCTAATACTAACTATGGCTACACCTTC.